This T cell receptor (beta chain) was observed in a study of cytomegalovirus exposure and HLA in healthy donors. The CDR3 totals 16 residues. Germline CDR1 and CDR2: LNHNV and YYDKDF (reference sequence). V shed 4 bases and J 1 base; nucleotides not matched to a gene: 9. The primer mix had 60 Vbeta and 13 Jbeta primers. Assay used: immunoSEQ multiplex PCR; TCRdb lists only in-frame clones, some missing. The sample shows under 200,000 clones, 68% of them seen only once. The sequenced sample was PBMCs. The chain joins TRBV15 to TRBJ2-7; 8 nucleotides agree with TRBD1. This clonotype originated in a man in his fifties in good health and CMV-seronegative. The CDR3 is CATSTLGTGKSYEQYF. The CDR3 DNA follows: TGTGCCACCAGCACACTCGGGACAGGAAAGTCCTACGAGCAGTACTTC. The full variable domain, completed using reference TRBV15 and TRBJ2-7, is DAMVIQNPRYQVTQFGKPVTLSCSQTLNHNVMYWYQQKSSQAPKLLFHYYDKDFNNEADTPDNFQSRRPNTSFCFLDIRSPGLGDTAMYLCATSTLGTGKSYEQYFGPGTRLTVT.